This TCR beta chain was sequenced during a study of blood T cell repertoires in COVID-19. At the level of the study: Researchers got acute and convalescent COVID-19 samples from the United States, Italy and Spain.

Germline loops: CDR1 LGHDT, CDR2 YNNKEL (reference sequence). The CDR3 contains 15 residues. The V and J ends lost 5 bases and 5 bases respectively, with 16 bases between them. The protocol was immunoSEQ multiplex PCR, while the TCRdb copy is restricted to in-frame clones and leaves out a portion. The sample includes 250,000 to 300,000 clones, over 80% of them seen just once. In this sample, this clone turned up once. The clonotype was recovered from a man in his sixties who had recovered from COVID-19. The sample consisted of peripheral blood. The gene calls are TRBV3-1 (or the pseudogene TRBV3-2) and TRBJ2-1; possibly TRBD2 for D (6 bases). CDR3 protein: CASSARGGNHNEQFF. The CDR3 DNA follows: TGTGCCAGCAGCGCCCGGGGCGGGAACCACAATGAGCAGTTCTTC.